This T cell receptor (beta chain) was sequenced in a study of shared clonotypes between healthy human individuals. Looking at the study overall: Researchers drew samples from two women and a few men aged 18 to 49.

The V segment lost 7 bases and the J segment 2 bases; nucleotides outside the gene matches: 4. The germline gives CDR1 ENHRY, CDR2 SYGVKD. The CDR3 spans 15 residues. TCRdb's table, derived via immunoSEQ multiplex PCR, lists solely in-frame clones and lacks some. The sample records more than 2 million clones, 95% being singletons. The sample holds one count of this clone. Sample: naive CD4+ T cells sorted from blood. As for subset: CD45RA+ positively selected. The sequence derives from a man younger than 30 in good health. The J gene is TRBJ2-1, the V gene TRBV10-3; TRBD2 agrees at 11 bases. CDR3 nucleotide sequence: TGTGCCATCAATAGCGGGGGGGCCCCCTACAATGAGCAGTTCTTC. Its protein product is CAINSGGAPYNEQFF.